The 8 T cell receptor beta chains given below trace back to one sample, sequenced in a study of blood T cell repertoires in COVID-19. The data were produced by immunoSEQ multiplex PCR, yet TCRdb's version contains in-frame clones alone and is incomplete. Of 120,000 to 150,000 clones listed, approximately 80% are singletons. The sequenced material came from peripheral blood. These receptors came from a human donor in a cohort sampled during active COVID-19.

The chain employs TRBV6-4 and TRBJ1-2, with 7 bases that match TRBD1. The germline V gene encodes CDR1 MRHNA and CDR2 SNTAGT. V trimming: 6 bases; J trimming: 0 bases; junction bases outside the gene matches: 7. The CDR3 is 15 amino acids. The CDR3 loop is CASRSTGTANYGYTF. CDR3 DNA: TGTGCCAGCAGATCAACCGGGACAGCTAACTATGGCTACACCTTC.

This chain connects TRBV5-5 to TRBJ1-6; TRBD1 matches at 9 bases. The ends lost 0 bases at V and 8 bases at J; junction bases unmatched: 3. This CDR3 has 15 residues. Germline CDR1 reads SGHKS; CDR2 reads YYEKEE (reference sequence). CDR3 protein: CASSLEDRGYSPLHF. CDR3 coding DNA: TGTGCCAGCAGCTTGGAGGACAGGGGTTATTCACCCCTCCACTTT.

V is TRBV10-3 and J is TRBJ2-1, with D perhaps TRBD1 (7 bases). Germline loops: CDR1 ENHRY, CDR2 SYGVKD. V was shortened by 3 bases and J by 3 bases, with 18 bases between the two germline ends. The length of the CDR3 is 17 residues. The chain's CDR3 is CAISDTTGARGYNEQFF. The CDR3 coding sequence is TGTGCCATCAGTGACACTACAGGGGCGCGGGGCTACAATGAGCAGTTCTTC.

This chain joins TRBV18 and TRBJ1-1, with TRBD1 matching over 10 bases. Trimming removed 8 bases from V and 4 bases from J; junction bases left unmatched: 7. The CDR3 totals 14 residues. From germline, CDR1 is KGHSH and CDR2 LQKENI. CDR3 loop: CASDRGRGLTEAFF. The CDR3 coding sequence is TGTGCCAGCGACAGGGGGCGAGGTCTCACTGAAGCTTTCTTT.

The chain couples TRBV4-1 to TRBJ1-5, with a possible D match to TRBD1 (5 bases). CDR3 length: 16 amino acids. V was shortened by 0 bases and J by 5 bases, with 14 bases between the two germline ends. The V gene's germline CDR1 is MGHRA and CDR2 YSYEKL. CDR3 sequence: CASSQDRQGGYQPQHF. CDR3 nucleotide sequence: TGCGCCAGCAGCCAAGATCGGCAGGGAGGTTATCAGCCCCAGCATTTT.

This sequence joins TRBV6-5 and TRBJ1-1; D possibly corresponds to TRBD1 (6 bases). Germline V gene data show CDR1 as MNHEY and CDR2 as SVGAGI. The CDR3 has 14 amino acids. V was clipped by 6 bases and J by 4 bases, with 15 bases between them. The CDR3 DNA follows: TGTGCCAGCAGACAATGGGGGCGGGCCACTGAAGCTTTCTTT. Amino acid sequence: CASRQWGRATEAFF.

The V and J genes are TRBV19 and TRBJ1-2; D gene uncertain. V was cut by 2 bases and J by 4 bases, with 8 bases left in between. This CDR3 is 13 amino acids long. Germline CDR1 and CDR2: LNHDA and SQIVND (reference sequence). CDR3 in DNA: TGTGCCAGTAGTATACAGTCACGCTATGGCTACACCTTC. This encodes CASSIQSRYGYTF.

With regard to this clone: Other DNA sequences within the sample encode an identical CDR3. The chain joins TRBV5-1 to TRBJ1-5, with 9 bases aligning to TRBD1. V lost 0 bases to trimming and J lost 2 bases; unmatched junction nucleotides: 0. CDR1 SGHRS and CDR2 YFSETQ come from the germline V gene. This CDR3 comprises 15 residues. As DNA, the CDR3 is TGCGCCAGCAGCTTGGGGACAGGGGGCAATCAGCCCCAGCATTTT. Protein: CASSLGTGGNQPQHF.